This TCR beta chain derives from a study of blood T cell repertoires in COVID-19. In terms of age and location, participants ranged from roughly 18 to 95 years and lived in approximately 24 US areas. The table came from immunoSEQ multiplex PCR; TCRdb's copy has only in-frame clones and leaves some out. The sample records some 330,000 clones, 80% to 90% being singletons. The V gene lost 3 bases and the J gene lost 5 bases, with 13 bases spanning the gap. The CDR3 has 14 residues. Germline V gives CDR1 MGHRA, CDR2 YSYEKL. Sequenced input: PBMCs or T cells enriched from blood (not recorded which). This clonotype was obtained from a man aged 30-40 years who had recovered from COVID-19. The chain has TRBV4-1 and TRBJ2-5, with D possibly being TRBD1 (5 bases). DNA for the CDR3: TGCGCCAGCAGCCAGATTGGGGCGCGGGAGACCCAGTACTTC. Protein: CASSQIGARETQYF.